The sequence of this T cell receptor beta chain was determined in a study of chemoradiotherapy in HPV16-positive cancers. V lost 5 bases, J lost 8 bases, and 8 bases stayed unmatched. This CDR3 spans 13 amino acids. Germline CDR1 is MGHRA and CDR2 is YSYEKL. Sequenced by immunoSEQ multiplex PCR; TCRdb stores in-frame clones only, minus some. The data hold about 33,000 clones, with roughly nine tenths observed a single time. As for this clone: Its cognate antigen is unknown.

Repertoires were sampled repeatedly during chemoradiotherapy. General observations from the study: Only two HPV16-positive patients supplied the functional HPV-specificity definition. Candidate HPV-specific clones and E7-related TCR motifs grew in tumor during treatment.

The input for sequencing was blood, taken from a patient who underwent chemoradiotherapy. The receptor was isolated from a human donor with HPV-associated anogenital cancer. The chain joins TRBV4-1 to TRBJ1-1; TRBD1 aligns across 7 bases. The CDR3 coding sequence is TGCGCCAGCAGCTCAACAGGACAGGCGGAAGCTTTCTTT. Translation: CASSSTGQAEAFF.